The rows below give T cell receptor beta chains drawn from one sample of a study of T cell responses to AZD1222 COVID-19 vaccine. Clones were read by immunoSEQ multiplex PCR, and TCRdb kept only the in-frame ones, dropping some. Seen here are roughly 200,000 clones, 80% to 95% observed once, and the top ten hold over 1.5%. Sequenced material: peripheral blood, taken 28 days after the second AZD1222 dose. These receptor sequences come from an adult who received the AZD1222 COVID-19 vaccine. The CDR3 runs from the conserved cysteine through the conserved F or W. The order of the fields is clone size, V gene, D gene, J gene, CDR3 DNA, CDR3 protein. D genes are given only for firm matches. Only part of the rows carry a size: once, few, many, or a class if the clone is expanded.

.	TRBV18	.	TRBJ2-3	TGTGCCAGCTCACTACCCCGAGGTAGCGCTAACACAGATACGCAGTATTTT	CASSLPRGSANTDTQYF
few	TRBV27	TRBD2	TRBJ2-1	TGTGCCAGCAGTTCTATACTAGCGGACAATGAGCAGTTCTTC	CASSSILADNEQFF
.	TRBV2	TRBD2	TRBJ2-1	TGTGCCAGCAGCGGGACTAGCGGGAGGGCCTACAATGAGCAGTTCTTC	CASSGTSGRAYNEQFF
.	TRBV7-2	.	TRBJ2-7	TGTGCCAGCAGCTTACGCAGAGTACGCGAGCAGTACTTC	CASSLRRVREQYF
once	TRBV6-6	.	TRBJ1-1	TGTGCCAGCAGGGTTAACACTGAAGCTTTCTTT	CASRVNTEAFF
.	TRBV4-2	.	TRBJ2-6	TGTGCCAGCAGCCAAACCTTTCGGACCGGCTCTGGGGCCAACGTCCTGACTTTC	CASSQTFRTGSGANVLTF
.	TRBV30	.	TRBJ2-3	TGTGCCTGGAGTGTAGTAGGTCCGCAGTATTTT	CAWSVVGPQYF
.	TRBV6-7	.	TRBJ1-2	TGTGCCAGCAGTTACCACTCACAGGGAAACTATGGCTACACCTTC	CASSYHSQGNYGYTF
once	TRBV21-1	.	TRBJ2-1	TGTGCCAAATGCTCAAGTACGAGCTCCTACAATGAGCAGTTCTTC	CAKCSSTSSYNEQFF
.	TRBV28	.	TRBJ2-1	TGTGCCAGCAGTTTACAGGGATCGCCGGCCTACAATGAGCAGTTCTTC	CASSLQGSPAYNEQFF
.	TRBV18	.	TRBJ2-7	TGTGCCAGCTCACCGGCCACCGGGGGTCGGGAGCAGTACTTC	CASSPATGGREQYF
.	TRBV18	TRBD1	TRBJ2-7	TGTGCCAGCTCAAAGGACAGGGCGAGCTCCTACGAGCAGTACTTC	CASSKDRASSYEQYF
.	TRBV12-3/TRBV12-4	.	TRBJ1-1	TGTGCCAGCAGTTTACGTGGGGACACTGAAGCTTTCTTT	CASSLRGDTEAFF
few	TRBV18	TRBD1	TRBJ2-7	TGTGCCAGCTCACCTACCTTCTGGGACAGGGGGCGGCCCTACGAGCAGTACTTC	CASSPTFWDRGRPYEQYF
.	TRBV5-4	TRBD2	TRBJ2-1	TGTGCCAGCAGCTTGGCCGGGCTAGCGGGAGTAAATGAGCAGTTCTTC	CASSLAGLAGVNEQFF
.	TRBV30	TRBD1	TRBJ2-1	TGTGCCTGGAGTGTACAGGGGTATGAGCAGTTCTTC	CAWSVQGYEQFF
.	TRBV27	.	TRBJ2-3	TGTGCCAGCAGTCTTGAAAGCGGTCTTAGCACAGATACGCAGTATTTT	CASSLESGLSTDTQYF
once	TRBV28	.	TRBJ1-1	TGTGCCAGCAGACCAAGACAGCGGATGGCTTTCTTT	CASRPRQRMAFF
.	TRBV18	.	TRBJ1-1	TGTGCCAGCTCACCGGGGTACGTTGTCACTGAAGCTTTCTTT	CASSPGYVVTEAFF
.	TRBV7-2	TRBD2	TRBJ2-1	TGTGCCAGCAGCTCGGGACTAGCAAGGGGAGAGCAGTTCTTC	CASSSGLARGEQFF
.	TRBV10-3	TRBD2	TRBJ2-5	TGTGCCATCAGTGACCCCCGCGGCGTCGGGAGGGCCACAGAGACCCAGTACTTC	CAISDPRGVGRATETQYF
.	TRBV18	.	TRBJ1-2	TGTGCCAGCTCACCAGCCACAGGGAACTATGGCTACACCTTC	CASSPATGNYGYTF
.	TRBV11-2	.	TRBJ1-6	TGTGCCAGCAGCTTATATGGGGGGAATTCACCCCTCCACTTT	CASSLYGGNSPLHF
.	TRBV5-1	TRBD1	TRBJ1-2	TGCGCCAGCAGCTTGTCACGGGGGGATACAGGGGCGTCAGGTGGCTACACCTTC	CASSLSRGDTGASGGYTF
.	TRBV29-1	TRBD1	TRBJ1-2	TGCAGCGCAGGACAGGGTGGAGGCTACACCTTC	CSAGQGGGYTF
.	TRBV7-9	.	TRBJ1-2	TGTGCCAGCAGCTTAGTGGCAGGGTTCGACTATGGCTACACCTTC	CASSLVAGFDYGYTF
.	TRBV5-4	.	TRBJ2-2	TGTGCCAGCAGCTTAAGGGTCGGGAACACCGGGGAGCTGTTTTTT	CASSLRVGNTGELFF
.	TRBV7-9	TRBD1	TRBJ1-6	TGTGCCACCAACCGGGACAGGGGTTCACCCCTCCACTTT	CATNRDRGSPLHF
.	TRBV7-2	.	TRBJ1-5	TGTGCCAGCAGCTTAAGAGGGGACAATCAGCCCCAGCATTTT	CASSLRGDNQPQHF
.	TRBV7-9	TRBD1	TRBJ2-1	TGTGCCAGCAGCTTTAGGTTCCGGGACAGCAACAATGAGCAGTTCTTC	CASSFRFRDSNNEQFF
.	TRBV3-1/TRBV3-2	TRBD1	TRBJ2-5	TGTGCCAGCAGCCTGAACCGGGACAGGCGGAAAGAGACCCAGTACTTC	CASSLNRDRRKETQYF
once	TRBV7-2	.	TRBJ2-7	TGTGCCAGCAGCTTAGCTTCTAGGTCCTACGAGCAGTACTTC	CASSLASRSYEQYF
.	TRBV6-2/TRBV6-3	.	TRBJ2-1	TGTGCCAGCAGTTACGGGGCCCCGAGGTACAATGAGCAGTTCTTC	CASSYGAPRYNEQFF
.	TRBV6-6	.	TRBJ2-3	TGTGCCAGCAGTCTCCCTAGGGACACGCAGTATTTT	CASSLPRDTQYF
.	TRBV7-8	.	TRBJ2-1	TGTGCCAGCAGCCCCCATTCAGGGCCCGCCAAGGCCACTGAGCAGTTCTTC	CASSPHSGPAKATEQFF
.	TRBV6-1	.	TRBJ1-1	TGTGCCAGCAGTGAAGCGTGGATTCCATCGGGGGTCACTGAAGCTTTCTTT	CASSEAWIPSGVTEAFF
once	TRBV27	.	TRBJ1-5	TGTGCCAGCAGTTTATACCGCTCCCTTAATCAGCCCCAGCATTTT	CASSLYRSLNQPQHF